The 31 T cell receptor beta chains in this list originate from one sample, sequenced in a study of T cell repertoires in cytomegalovirus infection. MiXCR, run by TCRdb on the reads, gives a single entry per CDR3 protein. The sample lists 350,000 to 550,000 distinct CDR3 sequences; roughly 31% were seen once. Source material: PBMCs. The origin of the receptors is a human donor in good health (CMV status not recorded). Some clones in this sample may be carry-over from other donors' samples.

This chain uses TRBV11-2 with TRBJ2-3, with D uncertain. Germline-derived CDR1 and CDR2 are SGHAT and FQNNGV. The ends were cut back, 4 bases at V and 8 bases at J, with 16 bases in the middle. CDR3 length: 14 residues. The CDR3, as DNA: TGTGCCAGCAGCTCGCTCATGTGGGGTGGTACGCAGTATTTT. Its translation is CASSSLMWGGTQYF.

This clonotype was observed a few times. V is TRBV5-4 and J is TRBJ1-2; D ambiguous. V was trimmed by 2 bases and J by 4 bases, leaving 12 bases between them. The CDR3 spans 14 residues. Per the germline V gene, CDR1 is SGHNT and CDR2 is YYREEE (reference sequence). CDR3 nucleotides: TGTGCCAGCAGCTTAGGGCACTTGACCTATGGCTACACCTTC. Protein sequence: CASSLGHLTYGYTF.

The CDR3 is CASSNQKTSGGISQETQYF. The CDR3 bases are TGTGCCAGCAGCAACCAGAAGACTAGCGGGGGGATATCACAAGAGACCCAGTACTTC. The rearrangement joins TRBV7-9 to TRBJ2-5; 13 bases are a match to TRBD2. This CDR3 region has 19 residues. Germline V gene lookup returns CDR1 SEHNR and CDR2 FQNEAQ (reference sequence). The trim removed 5 bases at V and 2 bases at J, leaving 14 bases unmatched.

This clonotype was counted between two and nine times. The V gene is TRBV28, the J gene TRBJ1-5; D is possibly TRBD1 (5 bases). Trimming cost V 6 bases and J 0 bases, with 15 bases left between them. CDR3 length: 16 amino acids. CDR1 and CDR2 (germline): MDHEN, SYDVKM. The CDR3 DNA sequence: TGTGCCAGCAGCCTGGTCAGGGTTCTTAGCAATCAGCCCCAGCATTTT. Protein: CASSLVRVLSNQPQHF.

The rearrangement uses TRBV11-2 and TRBJ2-1; D perhaps matches TRBD1 (5 bases). The ends were cut back, 2 bases at V and 4 bases at J, with 12 bases in the middle. This CDR3 has 15 residues. In germline, CDR1 is SGHAT, CDR2 FQNNGV. The CDR3 loop reads CASSLNPGPYNEQFF. The CDR3 coding sequence is TGTGCCAGCAGCTTAAACCCAGGGCCTTACAATGAGCAGTTCTTC.

The chain joins TRBV24-1 to TRBJ1-2; 8 bases fit TRBD1. The CDR3 loop spans 14 amino acids. The germline CDR1 and CDR2 sequences are KGHDR and SFDVKD. V was clipped by 3 bases and J by 6 bases; unmatched bases: 5. The CDR3 spells CATSDPGQENGYTF. The CDR3 nucleotides are TGTGCCACCAGTGATCCGGGACAGGAAAATGGCTACACCTTC.

This clonotype showed up many times. The chain is built from TRBV7-9 and TRBJ2-5; 9 bases fit TRBD1. The V and J ends lost 1 base and 7 bases, in that order; junction bases with no gene match: 4. The CDR3 has 14 residues. The germline V gene has CDR1 SEHNR and CDR2 FQNEAQ (reference sequence). The CDR3 nucleotides are TGTGCCAGCAGCTTAGAGGGACAGGGTGTGACCCAGTACTTC. Translated, it gives CASSLEGQGVTQYF.

This clonotype was counted between two and nine times. The chain recombines TRBV7-9 with TRBJ1-6; D call uncertain. V dropped 1 base and J dropped 0 bases, with 4 bases sitting between them. The germline V gene has CDR1 SEHNR and CDR2 FQNEAQ (reference sequence). The CDR3 is 15 amino acids. CDR3 sequence: CASSLGTSYNSPLHF. CDR3 coding DNA: TGTGCCAGCAGCTTAGGGACCTCCTATAATTCACCCCTCCACTTT.

This clonotype was counted between two and nine times. The V gene is TRBV6-8, the J gene TRBJ2-5; 7 nucleotides line up with TRBD2. Germline lookup yields CDR1 MNHGY and CDR2 SAAAGT. The CDR3 contains 15 residues. V lost 4 bases, J lost 1 base, and 6 bases stayed unmatched. The CDR3 bases are TGTGCCAGCAGTTTTGGGGGGGACCGCCAAGAGACCCAGTACTTC. Its translation is CASSFGGDRQETQYF.

The genes are TRBV4-1 and TRBJ2-7, with TRBD1 matching 7 bases. This CDR3 region has 16 residues. V trimming: 7 bases; J trimming: 2 bases; junction bases outside the gene matches: 14. Germline CDR1 is MGHRA and CDR2 is YSYEKL. The CDR3 DNA is TGCGCCAGCATCCACCCCCCCGGGACAGCAGCCTACGAGCAGTACTTC. It is translated as CASIHPPGTAAYEQYF.

The CDR3 loop is CSVANFPGASSYEQYF. For the CDR3, the DNA is TGCAGCGTTGCCAACTTTCCAGGGGCCTCCTCCTACGAGCAGTACTTC. The V call is TRBV29-1, the J call TRBJ2-7, with D maybe TRBD1 (6 bases). Germline CDR1 is SQVTM and CDR2 is ANQGSEA. The length of the CDR3 is 16 residues. Between the trimmed V and J ends, which lost 4 bases and 0 bases, there was a span of 19 bases.

The rearrangement uses TRBV2 and TRBJ1-5; no definite D call. The CDR3 has 14 amino acids. Trimming took 9 bases from V and 1 from J, leaving 13 bases between them. Per the germline V gene, CDR1 is SNHLY and CDR2 is FYNNEI. CDR3 DNA sequence: TGTGCCAGTCGACGAGACAAAAGCAATCAGCCCCAGCATTTT. This encodes CASRRDKSNQPQHF.

There are a few counts of this clonotype. This chain links TRBV15 with TRBJ2-5, with 9 bases matching TRBD2. This CDR3 spans 16 amino acids. The germline V gene encodes CDR1 LNHNV and CDR2 YYDKDF (reference sequence). The J segment lost 2 bases and the V segment lost 6 bases, leaving 10 bases of the junction unmatched. CDR3 sequence (DNA): TGTGCCACCAGAGTCGGGAGCGGGGGGATTCAAGAGACCCAGTACTTC. Translating it yields CATRVGSGGIQETQYF.

This clonotype came up a few times. V usage is TRBV10-2 and J usage is TRBJ2-2; possible D gene TRBD2, 7 bases. CDR3 size: 18 residues. CDR1 WSHSY and CDR2 SAAADI come from the germline V gene. V lost 1 base and J lost 4, with 19 bases in between. The CDR3 sequence: CASSEWGGQVSGTGELFF. The CDR3 DNA follows: TGCGCCAGCAGTGAGTGGGGGGGCCAGGTGTCAGGCACCGGGGAGCTGTTTTTT.

This clonotype appeared a few times. The chain joins TRBV19 to TRBJ2-7, with TRBD1 as a possible D gene (5 bases). The V end lost 5 bases, the J end lost 2 bases, and 10 bases lay between the germline ends. Germline lookup yields CDR1 LNHDA and CDR2 SQIVND (reference sequence). CDR3 length: 13 residues. The CDR3 DNA sequence: TGTGCCAGTAGTGCCCTAGGGGCCTACGAGCAGTACTTC. It specifies CASSALGAYEQYF.

The table lists this clonotype with a few counts. This chain connects TRBV20-1 to TRBJ1-3; perhaps TRBD1 as D (5 bases). Deletions cut 3 bases from V and 4 bases from J, with 16 bases between. CDR3 size: 15 residues. CDR1 DFQATT and CDR2 SNEGSKA come from the germline V gene (reference sequence). The CDR3, as DNA: TGCAGTGCTAGTCATGCAGGGACGAGCGGAAACACCATATATTTT. Translated, it gives CSASHAGTSGNTIYF.

This rearrangement joins TRBV6-2 or TRBV6-3 to TRBJ2-7; possibly TRBD2 for D (6 bases). There are 14 residues in the CDR3. The V end lost 1 base, the J end lost 2 bases, and 9 bases lay between the germline ends. Germline V CDR1 and CDR2: MNHEY, SVGEGT. The CDR3 DNA reads as TGTGCCAGCAGTTACTACGGGGGAACCTACGAGCAGTACTTC. Its translation is CASSYYGGTYEQYF.

The table lists this clonotype with a few counts. The rearrangement uses TRBV28 and TRBJ1-5; a possible D gene is TRBD1 (6 bases). Per germline, CDR1 MDHEN and CDR2 SYDVKM. Deletions cut 6 bases from V and 2 bases from J, with 14 bases between. This CDR3 has 15 amino acids. The DNA for the CDR3 is TGTGCCAGCAGCCCCACGGCAGGGGGCAATCAGCCCCAGCATTTT. Protein sequence: CASSPTAGGNQPQHF.

The chain has TRBV20-1 and TRBJ2-7; a weak D match, TRBD2 (6 bases). V shed 7 bases and J shed 2 bases, with 6 bases lying between them. The CDR3 is made up of 10 amino acids. Germline values: CDR1 DFQATT, CDR2 SNEGSKA (reference sequence). For the CDR3, the DNA is TGCAGTGGGACTACCTACGAGCAGTACTTC. This sequence encodes CSGTTYEQYF.

The chain joins TRBV6-2 or TRBV6-3 to TRBJ1-1, with D perhaps matching TRBD1 (6 bases). V lost 4 bases and J 0 bases, leaving 12 bases between the germline ends. CDR3 size: 15 residues. Per germline, CDR1 MNHEY and CDR2 SVGEGT. The CDR3 DNA reads as TGTGCCAGCAGTTCAGGGGAGTGGGTGAACACTGAAGCTTTCTTT. Translated, it gives CASSSGEWVNTEAFF.

V usage is TRBV29-1 and J usage is TRBJ2-3; 12 bases match TRBD2. The germline V gene has CDR1 SQVTM and CDR2 ANQGSEA. The V segment lost 3 bases and the J segment 4 bases; nucleotides outside the gene matches: 5. The CDR3 has 15 residues. The CDR3 reads CSVEVLAGGPDTQYF. The CDR3 DNA reads TGCAGCGTTGAGGTTCTAGCGGGGGGGCCAGATACGCAGTATTTT.

The J gene is TRBJ2-7, the V gene TRBV6-5; tentatively, D is TRBD1 or TRBD2 (5 bases each). CDR1 and CDR2 (germline): MNHEY, SVGAGI. There are 15 residues in the CDR3. V was pared by 6 bases and J by 5 bases, with 20 bases between. As DNA, the CDR3 is TGTGCCAGCAGCCGAGGGCAGGGCCGAACCAACGAGCAGTACTTC. This codes for CASSRGQGRTNEQYF.

This clonotype occurred once. This sequence joins TRBV7-9 and TRBJ1-6; a possible D gene is TRBD1 (5 bases). The CDR3 runs 16 residues. V dropped 3 bases and J dropped 1 base, with 10 bases sitting between them. The V gene's germline CDR1 is SEHNR and CDR2 FQNEAQ (reference sequence). The CDR3 DNA sequence: TGTGCCAGCAGCTTCGGGCAGGGTTCCTATAATTCACCCCTCCACTTT. Protein sequence: CASSFGQGSYNSPLHF.

There are a few counts of this clonotype. This chain links TRBV23-1 with TRBJ2-7; no clear D. TRBV23-1 is labeled an ORF, and its function is uncertain. Trimming left V 0 bases short and J 0 bases short, with 12 bases between. CDR3 size: 16 residues. The CDR3 loop reads CASSQSRLRRSYEQYF. The CDR3 bases are TGCGCCAGCAGTCAATCCAGGTTACGCCGCTCCTACGAGCAGTACTTC.

This sequence joins TRBV19 and TRBJ1-2; D is possibly TRBD1 (6 bases). The germline gives CDR1 LNHDA, CDR2 SQIVND (reference sequence). With 3 bases removed from V and 4 bases from J, the gap between germline ends came to 9 bases. The CDR3 is made up of 13 amino acids. The CDR3: CASSMTGSYGYTF. CDR3 bases: TGTGCCAGTAGTATGACAGGCAGCTATGGCTACACCTTC.

This clonotype was picked up one time. This chain uses TRBV29-1 with TRBJ2-7, with TRBD1 matching 9 bases. V trimming: 1 base; J trimming: 4 bases; junction bases outside the gene matches: 5. This CDR3 contains 14 residues. CDR1 is SQVTM, CDR2 ANQGSEA, per germline. The CDR3 DNA is TGCAGCGTTGAAGTGGGGACAGGGTCGTACGAGCAGTACTTC. It is translated as CSVEVGTGSYEQYF.

This clonotype showed up just a few times. The chain employs TRBV11-2 and TRBJ2-1; D assignment may be TRBD1 or TRBD2 (8 bases each). From germline, CDR1 is SGHAT and CDR2 FQNNGV. The CDR3 loop spans 18 amino acids. The V and J ends lost 0 bases and 9 bases respectively, with 24 bases between them. The CDR3 region is CASSLDPRTSKGTGEQFF. CDR3 bases: TGTGCCAGCAGCTTAGACCCCCGGACTAGCAAGGGGACAGGTGAGCAGTTCTTC.

This clonotype came up a few times. The rearrangement links TRBV12-3 or TRBV12-4 to TRBJ1-5, with D possibly being TRBD1 (5 bases). The CDR3 spans 14 residues. The V end was cut by 7 bases, the J end by 3 bases, with 13 bases between. The CDR3 DNA follows: TGTGCCAGCACCCAGGACACTGTCAATCAGCCCCAGCATTTT. This sequence encodes CASTQDTVNQPQHF.

This clonotype occurred a few times. The genes are TRBV6-6 and TRBJ1-1; D remains ambiguous. Trimming removed 6 bases at V and 1 base at J, with 15 bases between. The germline CDR1 and CDR2 sequences are MNHNY and SVGAGI (reference sequence). The CDR3 runs 15 residues. The CDR3: CASRPNTNPNTEAFF. The CDR3 DNA reads as TGTGCCAGCAGACCCAACACAAACCCGAACACTGAAGCTTTCTTT.

The rearrangement joins TRBV18 to TRBJ2-1; TRBD2 matches at 9 bases. Germline loops: CDR1 KGHSH, CDR2 LQKENI. With 2 bases clipped from V and 8 bases from J, the junction kept 4 bases outside the gene matches. This CDR3 contains 14 residues. The CDR3 spells CASSPSLAGDEQFF. The CDR3 DNA reads TGTGCCAGCTCACCAAGTTTAGCGGGGGATGAGCAGTTCTTC.

Ten or more counts support this clonotype. The chain recombines TRBV7-8 with TRBJ1-2; D is unclear. The CDR3 runs 15 residues. The V gene's germline CDR1 is SGHVS and CDR2 FQNEAQ. V lost 0 bases and J 8 bases, leaving 16 bases between the germline ends. CDR3 sequence (DNA): TGTGCCAGCAGCTTAGCCGGACGCCATATCGAAGGCTACACCTTC. The encoded protein is CASSLAGRHIEGYTF.